One sample yielded the 5 T cell receptor beta chains listed below, sequenced in a study of blood T cell repertoires in COVID-19. Assay used: immunoSEQ multiplex PCR; TCRdb lists only in-frame clones, some missing. The table shows roughly 72,000 clones, with approximately 90% occurring only once. Source material: peripheral blood. These receptors all stem from a human donor in a cohort sampled during active COVID-19.

There are a few counts of this clone. J is TRBJ1-5 and V is TRBV28; TRBD1 aligns across 9 bases. V lost 7 bases to trimming and J lost 4 bases; unmatched junction nucleotides: 5. The CDR3 has 14 residues. Germline V gene data show CDR1 as MDHEN and CDR2 as SYDVKM. CDR3 in amino acids: CASIRDRENQPQHF. Here the CDR3 DNA reads TGTGCCAGCATCCGGGACAGGGAGAATCAGCCCCAGCATTTT.

V usage is TRBV3-1 (or the pseudogene TRBV3-2) and J usage is TRBJ2-3, with D hard to call. The CDR3 covers 15 residues. Germline CDR1 is LGHDT and CDR2 is YNNKEL (reference sequence). Trimming removed 5 bases at V and 1 base at J, with 13 bases between. The CDR3 region has the DNA TGTGCCAGCAGCTCCCGACATACCGGCACAGATACGCAGTATTTT. It yields the protein CASSSRHTGTDTQYF.

The V call is TRBV11-2, the J call TRBJ2-7, with D possibly TRBD1 on 5 matching bases. Trimming removed 1 base at V and 8 bases at J, with 9 bases between. This CDR3 has 12 amino acids. The germline V gene encodes CDR1 SGHAT and CDR2 FQNNGV. This chain's CDR3 is CASSLAGIQQYF. The CDR3 coding sequence is TGTGCCAGCAGCTTAGCAGGGATTCAGCAGTACTTC. Based on the CDR3 plus reference TRBV11-2 and TRBJ2-7, the full variable domain is EAGVAQSPRYKIIEKRQSVAFWCNPISGHATLYWYQQILGQGPKLLIQFQNNGVVDDSQLPKDRFSAERLKGVDSTLKIQPAKLEDSAVYLCASSLAGIQQYFGPGTRLTVT.

This chain joins TRBV5-1 and TRBJ1-1; D gene uncertain. This CDR3 comprises 15 residues. The germline V gene encodes CDR1 SGHRS and CDR2 YFSETQ. Trimming shortened V by 1 base and J by 0 bases, and 10 bases separated the two germline ends. As DNA, the CDR3 is TGCGCCAGCAGCTTGCGCCCTAGACTGAACACTGAAGCTTTCTTT. Amino acid sequence: CASSLRPRLNTEAFF.

This clone has only a few counts. The gene calls are TRBV5-4 and TRBJ1-6; no firm D call. This CDR3 region has 15 residues. V shed 5 bases and J shed 6 bases, with 15 bases lying between them. Germline V gives CDR1 SGHNT, CDR2 YYREEE (reference sequence). In DNA, the CDR3 is TGTGCCAGCAGTGGTGACCCGGCGGGTAATTCACCCCTCCACTTT. Translation gives CASSGDPAGNSPLHF.